These 23 T cell receptor beta chains were all obtained from the same sample, sequenced in a study of control samples from healthy donors and cancer patients. Libraries were prepared by immunoSEQ multiplex PCR; TCRdb keeps only in-frame clonotypes and omits some of them. Of 170,000 or so clones detected, 85% to 95% appear once; the ten largest clones hold 1.4% to 1.5%. Sample: blood. The receptor set was obtained from a man aged 18 to 30 in good health.

The chain links TRBV19 to TRBJ1-5; the D gene is possibly TRBD1 (5 bases). CDR3 size: 14 residues. The V and J ends lost 7 bases and 1 base respectively, with 11 bases between them. Germline assignment: CDR1 LNHDA and CDR2 SQIVND (reference sequence). The CDR3 DNA follows: TGTGCCAGTACCCAGGGTGGGAGCAATCAGCCCCAGCATTTT. Encoded protein: CASTQGGSNQPQHF.

This chain joins TRBV30 and TRBJ2-7; 13 bases fit TRBD2. The CDR3 has 15 residues. The trim removed 2 bases at V and 1 base at J, leaving 2 bases unmatched. Germline V gives CDR1 GTSNPN, CDR2 SVGIG (reference sequence). The CDR3 nucleotides are TGTGCCTGGAGTCCGGGACTAGCGGGATCCTACGAGCAGTACTTC. It translates to CAWSPGLAGSYEQYF.

The chain employs TRBV2 and TRBJ1-1; D is ambiguous. The CDR3 consists of 16 residues. V lost 4 bases, J lost 3 bases, and 18 bases lay in between. Germline CDR1 reads SNHLY; CDR2 reads FYNNEI. The CDR3 nucleotides read TGTGCCAGCAGTGTGGAGGGCAGGTCAAAGTACACTGAAGCTTTCTTT. It encodes CASSVEGRSKYTEAFF.

The chain links TRBV24-1 to TRBJ1-2; D uncertain. The V and J ends lost 2 bases and 1 base respectively, with 10 bases between them. The CDR3 covers 15 residues. Germline CDR1 is KGHDR and CDR2 is SFDVKD. CDR3 sequence (DNA): TGTGCCACCAGTGATTCGGGCACCCTTAACTATGGCTACACCTTC. Residues: CATSDSGTLNYGYTF.

A single count supports this clone. This chain connects TRBV18 to TRBJ1-2; D is unresolved. Germline CDR1 and CDR2: KGHSH and LQKENI. Between the trimmed V and J ends, which lost 1 base and 1 base, there was a span of 13 bases. The CDR3 spans 16 residues. The CDR3 nucleotides are TGTGCCAGCTCACCACAAGGAAGAGAGAATAACTATGGCTACACCTTC. This sequence encodes CASSPQGRENNYGYTF.

The rearrangement uses TRBV2 and TRBJ2-2; TRBD1 matches 8 bases. The CDR3 has 14 amino acids. Unmatched junction bases numbered 7, after V lost 9 bases and J lost 4 bases. The germline V gene encodes CDR1 SNHLY and CDR2 FYNNEI. CDR3 nucleotides: TGTGCCAGTCAAGGACAGGGTGGCACCGGGGAGCTGTTTTTT. Its protein product is CASQGQGGTGELFF.

The chain joins TRBV15 to TRBJ1-5; the D gene is possibly TRBD1 (6 bases). CDR1 LNHNV and CDR2 YYDKDF come from the germline V gene (reference sequence). The CDR3 spans 15 residues. Trimming removed 0 bases at V and 7 bases at J, with 13 bases between. CDR3 residues: CATSRDGGAWQPQHF. CDR3 bases: TGTGCCACCAGCAGAGATGGGGGGGCTTGGCAGCCCCAGCATTTT.

The chain combines TRBV12-3 or TRBV12-4 with TRBJ1-1, with 7 bases identical to TRBD1. The CDR3 spans 11 residues. V was clipped by 5 bases and J by 6 bases; unmatched bases: 0. CDR3 nucleotides: TGTGCCAGCAGTGACAGGGCTGAAGCTTTCTTT. Amino acids: CASSDRAEAFF.

DNA for the CDR3: TGTGCCAGCAGCCCCGGTGGACGGTACAATGAGCAGTTCTTC. Its translation is CASSPGGRYNEQFF. V is TRBV7-9 and J is TRBJ2-1; no clear D gene. V was trimmed by 5 bases and J by 4 bases, leaving 12 bases between them. CDR3 size: 14 residues. Looked up from germline, CDR1 is SEHNR and CDR2 is FQNEAQ (reference sequence).

This clone appeared a single time. J is TRBJ1-5 and V is TRBV28, with 7 bases lining up with TRBD1. Per the germline V gene, CDR1 is MDHEN and CDR2 is SYDVKM. Germline trimming cut 3 bases from V and 7 bases from J; bases unmatched to any gene: 6. The CDR3 spans 14 residues. The CDR3 DNA reads as TGTGCCAGCAGTTTCACGACAGGGAGGCAGCCCCAGCATTTT. The encoded protein is CASSFTTGRQPQHF.

The chain carries TRBV24-1 and TRBJ1-5; 7 nucleotides align to TRBD1. The V segment lost 6 bases and the J segment 2 bases; nucleotides outside the gene matches: 0. The CDR3 is 13 amino acids. Germline V gene data show CDR1 as KGHDR and CDR2 as SFDVKD. The chain's CDR3 is CATSQGGNQPQHF. CDR3 nucleotides: TGTGCCACCAGTCAGGGGGGCAATCAGCCCCAGCATTTT.

The chain recombines TRBV7-9 with TRBJ2-1; D may be TRBD1 (6 bases). The CDR3 contains 14 residues. The V gene's germline CDR1 is SEHNR and CDR2 FQNEAQ (reference sequence). V was shortened by 1 base and J by 10 bases, with 14 bases between the two germline ends. The CDR3 loop reads CASSLGPGTSEQFF. The CDR3 DNA reads TGTGCCAGCAGCTTAGGGCCAGGGACAAGCGAGCAGTTCTTC.

CDR3: CASSRTSSTDTQYF. The CDR3 coding sequence is TGTGCCAGCAGCAGGACTAGTTCCACAGATACGCAGTATTTT. The V call is TRBV6-5, the J call TRBJ2-3; 7 bases map to TRBD2. With V trimmed by 6 bases and J by 2 bases, 5 bases remained unmatched. The V gene's germline CDR1 is MNHEY and CDR2 SVGAGI. The CDR3 has 14 residues.

The V call is TRBV29-1, the J call TRBJ1-1, with TRBD1 matching over 9 bases. The CDR3 runs 17 residues. The V and J ends lost 6 bases and 0 bases, in that order; junction bases with no gene match: 14. The germline V gene has CDR1 SQVTM and CDR2 ANQGSEA. The CDR3 region is CSVHRRGTGSMNTEAFF. The CDR3 bases are TGCAGCGTCCATAGGAGGGGGACAGGGTCAATGAACACTGAAGCTTTCTTT.

The rearrangement links TRBV6-5 to TRBJ2-1; perhaps TRBD1 as D (6 bases). The CDR3 loop spans 14 amino acids. The V and J ends lost 6 bases and 2 bases respectively, with 11 bases between them. Germline CDR1 and CDR2: MNHEY and SVGAGI. CDR3: CASSSDRPYNEQFF. The CDR3 DNA is TGTGCCAGCAGCTCAGACAGGCCCTACAATGAGCAGTTCTTC.

J is TRBJ2-4 and V is TRBV24-1; maybe TRBD1 (6 bases). Germline CDR1 reads KGHDR; CDR2 reads SFDVKD. V was pared by 5 bases and J by 3 bases, with 13 bases between. The CDR3 runs to 15 residues. The CDR3 coding sequence is TGTGCCACCAGTGGGACAGCAAGGGTCAAAAACATTCAGTACTTC. Residues: CATSGTARVKNIQYF.

The chain is built from TRBV2 and TRBJ1-3; no clear D. Trimming shortened V by 2 bases and J by 6 bases, and 11 bases separated the two germline ends. From germline, CDR1 is SNHLY and CDR2 FYNNEI. The CDR3 length is 14 residues. CDR3 coding DNA: TGTGCCAGCAGTGAACTCCGGTTTGCAAACACCATATATTTT. This translates into CASSELRFANTIYF.

J is TRBJ2-3 and V is TRBV5-5; 8 bases align to TRBD2. In germline, CDR1 is SGHKS, CDR2 YYEKEE (reference sequence). With 4 bases clipped from V and 0 bases from J, the junction kept 7 bases outside the gene matches. The CDR3 is 16 residues long. DNA for the CDR3: TGTGCCAGCAGCCCACGTAGCGGGGAGAGCACAGATACGCAGTATTTT. This codes for CASSPRSGESTDTQYF.

CDR3 nucleotides: TGTGCCAGTAGTAGTGATCCGGAGGGTTCTGAATCTAGCACAGATACGCAGTATTTT. This sequence encodes CASSSDPEGSESSTDTQYF. The chain is built from TRBV19 and TRBJ2-3; maybe TRBD2 (6 bases). V was trimmed by 4 bases and J by 0 bases, leaving 23 bases between them. Germline values: CDR1 LNHDA, CDR2 SQIVND (reference sequence). The CDR3 spans 19 residues.

The chain is built from TRBV7-8 and TRBJ2-7; tentatively, D is TRBD1 (6 bases). The CDR3 extends over 19 amino acids. Trimming stripped 0 bases from V and 2 bases from J, with 23 bases between. Germline lookup yields CDR1 SGHVS and CDR2 FQNEAQ. The CDR3 bases are TGTGCCAGCAGCTTAGCTCTAGACAGGAGCCAAAAATCCACCTACGAGCAGTACTTC. Encoded protein: CASSLALDRSQKSTYEQYF.

This chain joins TRBV30 and TRBJ2-5; D gene uncertain. CDR3 length: 13 residues. V shed 0 bases and J shed 4 bases, with 9 bases lying between them. From germline, CDR1 is GTSNPN and CDR2 SVGIG (reference sequence). The CDR3 sequence: CAWSVLRGETQYF. For the CDR3, the DNA is TGTGCCTGGAGTGTACTGAGAGGAGAGACCCAGTACTTC.

The chain carries TRBV19 and TRBJ2-1; D ambiguous. CDR3 length: 14 residues. V was shortened by 4 bases and J by 8 bases, with 15 bases between the two germline ends. Germline CDR1 and CDR2: LNHDA and SQIVND (reference sequence). CDR3 protein: CASSTNPLSDEQFF. The CDR3 DNA follows: TGTGCCAGTAGTACCAATCCCTTATCGGATGAGCAGTTCTTC.

CDR3 bases: TGCGCCAGCAGCTTGCCGTCGGACAAAGCTAACTATGGCTACACCTTC. This encodes CASSLPSDKANYGYTF. The V gene is TRBV5-1, the J gene TRBJ1-2; a possible D gene is TRBD1 (5 bases). The germline V gene encodes CDR1 SGHRS and CDR2 YFSETQ. The V gene lost 1 base and the J gene lost 0 bases, with 13 bases spanning the gap. The length of the CDR3 is 16 residues.